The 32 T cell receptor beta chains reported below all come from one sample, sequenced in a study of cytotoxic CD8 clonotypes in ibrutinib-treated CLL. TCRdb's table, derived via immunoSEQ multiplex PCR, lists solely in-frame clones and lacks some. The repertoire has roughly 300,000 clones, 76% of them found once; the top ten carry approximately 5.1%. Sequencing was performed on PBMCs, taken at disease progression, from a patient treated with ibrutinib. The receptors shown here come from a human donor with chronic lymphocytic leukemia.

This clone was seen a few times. The CDR3 here is CASHKGGPNTGELFF. The CDR3 bases are TGTGCCAGCCATAAGGGCGGACCGAACACCGGGGAGCTGTTTTTT. V gene TRBV28 combines with J gene TRBJ2-2; unclear D gene. The germline V gene encodes CDR1 MDHEN and CDR2 SYDVKM. The V end was cut by 8 bases, the J end by 0 bases, with 13 bases between. The CDR3 is 15 residues long.

The CDR3 region is CASSPNQGAYQETQYF. The CDR3 nucleotides are TGTGCCAGCAGTCCCAACCAGGGGGCTTACCAAGAGACCCAGTACTTC. The genes are TRBV28 and TRBJ2-5, with 8 bases fitting TRBD1. CDR3 size: 16 residues. Germline V gene sequence: CDR1 MDHEN, CDR2 SYDVKM. The J segment lost 0 bases and the V segment lost 5 bases, leaving 8 bases of the junction unmatched.

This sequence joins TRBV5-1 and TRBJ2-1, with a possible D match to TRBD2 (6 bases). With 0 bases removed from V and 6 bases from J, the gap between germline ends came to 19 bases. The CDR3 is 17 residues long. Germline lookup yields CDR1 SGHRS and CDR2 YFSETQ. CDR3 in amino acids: CASSLARAGSRGNEQFF. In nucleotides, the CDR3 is TGCGCCAGCAGCTTGGCCCGGGCGGGGTCACGGGGCAATGAGCAGTTCTTC. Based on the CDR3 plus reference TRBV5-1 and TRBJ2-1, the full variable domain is KAGVTQTPRYLIKTRGQQVTLSCSPISGHRSVSWYQQTPGQGLQFLFEYFSETQRNKGNFPGRFSGRQFSNSRSEMNVSTLELGDSALYLCASSLARAGSRGNEQFFGPGTRLTVL.

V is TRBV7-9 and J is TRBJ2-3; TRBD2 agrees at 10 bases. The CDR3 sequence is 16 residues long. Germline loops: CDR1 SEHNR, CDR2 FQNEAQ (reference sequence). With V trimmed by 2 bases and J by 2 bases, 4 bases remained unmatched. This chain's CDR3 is CASSLMGTSATDTQYF. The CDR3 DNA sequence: TGTGCCAGCAGCTTAATGGGGACTAGCGCCACAGATACGCAGTATTTT.

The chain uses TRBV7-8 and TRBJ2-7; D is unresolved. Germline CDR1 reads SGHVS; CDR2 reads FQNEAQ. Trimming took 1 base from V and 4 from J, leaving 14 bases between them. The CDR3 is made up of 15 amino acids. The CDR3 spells CASSLEAHPTYEQYF. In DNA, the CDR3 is TGTGCCAGCAGCTTAGAGGCCCACCCAACTTACGAGCAGTACTTC. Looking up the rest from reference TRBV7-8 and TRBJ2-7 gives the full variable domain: GAGVSQSPRYKVAKRGQDVALRCDPISGHVSLFWYQQALGQGPEFLTYFQNEAQLDKSGLPSDRFFAERPEGSVSTLKIQRTQQEDSAVYLCASSLEAHPTYEQYFGPGTRLTVT.

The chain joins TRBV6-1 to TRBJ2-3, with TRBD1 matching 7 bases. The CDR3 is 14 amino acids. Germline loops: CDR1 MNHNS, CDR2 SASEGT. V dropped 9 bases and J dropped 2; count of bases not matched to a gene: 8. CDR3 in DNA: TGTGCCAGTGCCAGGGACAGAACCACAGATACGCAGTATTTT. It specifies CASARDRTTDTQYF.

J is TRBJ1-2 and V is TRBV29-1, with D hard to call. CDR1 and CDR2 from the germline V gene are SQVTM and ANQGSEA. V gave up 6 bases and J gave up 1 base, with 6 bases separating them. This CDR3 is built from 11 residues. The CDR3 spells CSVRDNYGYTF. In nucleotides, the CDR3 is TGCAGCGTACGGGATAACTATGGCTACACCTTC. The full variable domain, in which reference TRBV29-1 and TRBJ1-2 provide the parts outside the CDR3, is SAVISQKPSRDICQRGTSLTIQCQVDSQVTMMFWYRQQPGQSLTLIATANQGSEATYESGFVIDKFPISRPNLTFSTLTVSNMSPEDSSIYLCSVRDNYGYTFGSGTRLTVV.

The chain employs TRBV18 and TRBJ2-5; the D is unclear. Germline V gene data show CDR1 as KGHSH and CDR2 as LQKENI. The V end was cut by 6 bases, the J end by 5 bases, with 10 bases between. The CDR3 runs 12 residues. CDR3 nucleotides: TGTGCCAGCTCGTATTTCCAGGAGACCCAGTACTTC. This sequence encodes CASSYFQETQYF.

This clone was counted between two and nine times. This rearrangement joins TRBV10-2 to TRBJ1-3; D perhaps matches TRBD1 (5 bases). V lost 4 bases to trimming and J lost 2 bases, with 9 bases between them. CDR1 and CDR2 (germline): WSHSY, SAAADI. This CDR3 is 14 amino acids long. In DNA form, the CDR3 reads TGCGCCAGCAGTGCACGGGGGACTGGAAACACCATATATTTT. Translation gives CASSARGTGNTIYF.

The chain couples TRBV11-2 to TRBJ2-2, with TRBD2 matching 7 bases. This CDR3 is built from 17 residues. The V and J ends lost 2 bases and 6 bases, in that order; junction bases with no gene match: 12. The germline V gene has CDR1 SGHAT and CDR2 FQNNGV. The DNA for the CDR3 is TGTGCCAGCAGCTTATACTGGACTAGGATAAGGTCCGGGGAGCTGTTTTTT. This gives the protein CASSLYWTRIRSGELFF.

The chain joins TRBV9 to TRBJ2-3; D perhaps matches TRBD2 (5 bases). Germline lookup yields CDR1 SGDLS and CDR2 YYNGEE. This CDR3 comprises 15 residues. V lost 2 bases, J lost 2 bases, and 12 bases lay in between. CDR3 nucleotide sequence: TGTGCCAGCAGCGTTCTCAGCGGACCCACAGATACGCAGTATTTT. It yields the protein CASSVLSGPTDTQYF.

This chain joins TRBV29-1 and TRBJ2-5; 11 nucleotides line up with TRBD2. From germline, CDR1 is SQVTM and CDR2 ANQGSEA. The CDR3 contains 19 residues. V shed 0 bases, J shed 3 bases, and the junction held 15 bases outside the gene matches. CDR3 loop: CSVEDISFREGLAEETQYF. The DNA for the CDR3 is TGCAGCGTTGAAGACATCTCGTTCCGGGAGGGACTAGCGGAAGAGACCCAGTACTTC.

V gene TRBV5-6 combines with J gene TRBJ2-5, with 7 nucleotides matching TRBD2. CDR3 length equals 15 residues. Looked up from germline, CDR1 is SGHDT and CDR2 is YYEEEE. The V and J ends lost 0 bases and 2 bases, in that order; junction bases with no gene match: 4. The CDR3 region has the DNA TGTGCCAGCAGCTTGGCTGCTAGCGGACAAGAGACCCAGTACTTC. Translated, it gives CASSLAASGQETQYF. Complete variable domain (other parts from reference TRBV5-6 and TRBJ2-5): DAGVTQSPTHLIKTRGQQVTLRCSPKSGHDTVSWYQQALGQGPQFIFQYYEEEERQRGNFPDRFSGHQFPNYSSELNVNALLLGDSALYLCASSLAASGQETQYFGPGTRLLVL.

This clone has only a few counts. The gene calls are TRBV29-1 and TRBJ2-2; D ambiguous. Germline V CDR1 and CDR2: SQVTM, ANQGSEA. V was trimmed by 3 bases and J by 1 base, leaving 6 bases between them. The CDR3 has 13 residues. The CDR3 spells CSVDGQNTGELFF. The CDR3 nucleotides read TGCAGCGTTGACGGTCAGAACACCGGGGAGCTGTTTTTT.

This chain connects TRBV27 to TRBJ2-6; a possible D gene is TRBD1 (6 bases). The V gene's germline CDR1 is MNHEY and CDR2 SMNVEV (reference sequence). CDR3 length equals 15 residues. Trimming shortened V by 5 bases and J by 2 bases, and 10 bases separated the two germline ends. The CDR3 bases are TGTGCCAGCAGTACAGGGAACGCTGGGGCCAACGTCCTGACTTTC. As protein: CASSTGNAGANVLTF.

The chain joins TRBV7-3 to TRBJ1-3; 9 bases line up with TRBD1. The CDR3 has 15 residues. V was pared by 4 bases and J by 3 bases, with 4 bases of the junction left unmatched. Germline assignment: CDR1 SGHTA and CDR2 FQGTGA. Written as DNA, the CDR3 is TGTGCCAGCAGCTCCCGGGACAGGGTTGGAAACACCATATATTTT. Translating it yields CASSSRDRVGNTIYF.

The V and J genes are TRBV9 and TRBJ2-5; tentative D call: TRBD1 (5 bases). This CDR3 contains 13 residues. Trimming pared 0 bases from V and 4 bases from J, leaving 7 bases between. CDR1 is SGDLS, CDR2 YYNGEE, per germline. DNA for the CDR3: TGTGCCAGCAGCGTAGAAGGGGTAGAGACCCAGTACTTC. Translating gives CASSVEGVETQYF.

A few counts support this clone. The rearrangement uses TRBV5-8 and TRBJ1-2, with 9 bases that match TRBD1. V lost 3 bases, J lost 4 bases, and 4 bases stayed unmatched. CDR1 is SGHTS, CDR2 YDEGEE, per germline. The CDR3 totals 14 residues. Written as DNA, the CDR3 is TGTGCCAGCAGCTCGGGACAGGGATTCTATGGCTACACCTTC. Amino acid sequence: CASSSGQGFYGYTF.

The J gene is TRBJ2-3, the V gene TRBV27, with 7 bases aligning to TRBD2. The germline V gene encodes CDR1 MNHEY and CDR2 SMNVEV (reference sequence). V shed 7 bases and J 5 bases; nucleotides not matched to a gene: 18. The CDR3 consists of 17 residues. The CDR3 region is CASIMGLADTAGDTQYF. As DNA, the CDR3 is TGTGCCAGCATTATGGGGCTAGCGGATACGGCAGGAGATACGCAGTATTTT.

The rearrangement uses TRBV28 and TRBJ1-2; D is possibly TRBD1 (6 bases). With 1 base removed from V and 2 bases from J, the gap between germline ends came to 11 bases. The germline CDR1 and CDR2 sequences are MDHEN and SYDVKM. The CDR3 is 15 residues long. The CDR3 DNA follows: TGTGCCAGCAGTTTATCGGGGGCCTCCAACTATGGCTACACCTTC. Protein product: CASSLSGASNYGYTF.

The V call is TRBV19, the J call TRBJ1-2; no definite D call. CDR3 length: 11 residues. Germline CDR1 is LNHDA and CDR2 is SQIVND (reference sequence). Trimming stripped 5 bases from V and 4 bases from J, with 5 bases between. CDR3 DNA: TGTGCCAGTAGTGCCCCCTATGGCTACACCTTC. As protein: CASSAPYGYTF.

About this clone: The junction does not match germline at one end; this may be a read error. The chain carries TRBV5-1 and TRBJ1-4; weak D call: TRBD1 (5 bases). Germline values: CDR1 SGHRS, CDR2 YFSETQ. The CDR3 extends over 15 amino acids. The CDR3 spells CASSLVPGINQKLFF. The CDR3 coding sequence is TGCGCCAGCAGCTTGGTCCCAGGGATTAATCAAAAACTGTTTTTT.

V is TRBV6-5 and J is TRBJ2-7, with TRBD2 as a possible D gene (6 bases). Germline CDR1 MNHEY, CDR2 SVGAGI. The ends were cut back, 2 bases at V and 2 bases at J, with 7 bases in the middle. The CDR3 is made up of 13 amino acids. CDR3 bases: TGTGCCAGCAGTTACCGACTAGCCTACGAGCAGTACTTC. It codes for CASSYRLAYEQYF.

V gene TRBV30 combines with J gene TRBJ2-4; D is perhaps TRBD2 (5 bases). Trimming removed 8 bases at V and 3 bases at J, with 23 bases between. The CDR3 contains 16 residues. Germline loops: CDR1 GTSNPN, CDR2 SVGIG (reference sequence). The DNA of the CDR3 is TGTGCCCCAGTCCACCCGAGGCGGGTTGGCAAAAACATTCAGTACTTC. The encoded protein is CAPVHPRRVGKNIQYF.

The CDR3 region has the DNA TGTGCCAGCAGTCCCGGGACCAGGGGAGTAGGGGGCTACACCTTC. Its translation: CASSPGTRGVGGYTF. The gene calls are TRBV6-5 and TRBJ1-2, with D tentatively TRBD1 (6 bases). Germline values: CDR1 MNHEY, CDR2 SVGAGI. With 5 bases removed from V and 8 bases from J, the gap between germline ends came to 21 bases. The CDR3 covers 15 residues.

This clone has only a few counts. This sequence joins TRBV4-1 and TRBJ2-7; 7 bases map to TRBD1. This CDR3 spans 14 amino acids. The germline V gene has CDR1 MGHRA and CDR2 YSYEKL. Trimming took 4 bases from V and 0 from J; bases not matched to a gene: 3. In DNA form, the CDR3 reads TGCGCCAGCAGCCTCCGGGACAGCTCCTACGAGCAGTACTTC. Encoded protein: CASSLRDSSYEQYF.

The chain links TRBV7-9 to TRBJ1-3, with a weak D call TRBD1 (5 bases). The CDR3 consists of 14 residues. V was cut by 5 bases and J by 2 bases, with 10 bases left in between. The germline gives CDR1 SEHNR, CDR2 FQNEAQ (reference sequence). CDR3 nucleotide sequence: TGTGCCAGCAGCGAGGACACGGCTGGAAACACCATATATTTT. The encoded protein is CASSEDTAGNTIYF.

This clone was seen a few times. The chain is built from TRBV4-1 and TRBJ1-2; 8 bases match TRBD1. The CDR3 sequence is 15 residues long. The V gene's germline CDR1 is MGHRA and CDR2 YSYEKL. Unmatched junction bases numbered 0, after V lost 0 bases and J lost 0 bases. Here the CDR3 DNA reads TGCGCCAGCAGCCAAGAGACAGGGGCTAACTATGGCTACACCTTC. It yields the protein CASSQETGANYGYTF.

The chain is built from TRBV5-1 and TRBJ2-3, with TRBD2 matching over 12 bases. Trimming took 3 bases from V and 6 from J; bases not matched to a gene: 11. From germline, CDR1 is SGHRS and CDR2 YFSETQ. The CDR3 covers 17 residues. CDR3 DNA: TGCGCCAGCAGCTCGACTAGCGGGAGAACGATTGGGGATACGCAGTATTTT. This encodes CASSSTSGRTIGDTQYF. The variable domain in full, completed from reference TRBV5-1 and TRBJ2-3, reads KAGVTQTPRYLIKTRGQQVTLSCSPISGHRSVSWYQQTPGQGLQFLFEYFSETQRNKGNFPGRFSGRQFSNSRSEMNVSTLELGDSALYLCASSSTSGRTIGDTQYFGPGTRLTVL.

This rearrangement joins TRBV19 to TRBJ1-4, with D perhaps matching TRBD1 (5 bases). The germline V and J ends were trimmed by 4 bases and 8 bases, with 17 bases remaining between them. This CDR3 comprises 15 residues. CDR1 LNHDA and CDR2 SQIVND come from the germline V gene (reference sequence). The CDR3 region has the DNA TGTGCCAGTAGTAGCCGGGACTGGGGAAACGAAAAACTGTTTTTT. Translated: CASSSRDWGNEKLFF.

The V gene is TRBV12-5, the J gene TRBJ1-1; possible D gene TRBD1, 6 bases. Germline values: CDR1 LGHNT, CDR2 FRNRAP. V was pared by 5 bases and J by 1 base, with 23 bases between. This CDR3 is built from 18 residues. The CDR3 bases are TGTGCTAGTGGTCTTATTGTTGGCCACAGACAGGCGAACACTGAAGCTTTCTTT. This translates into CASGLIVGHRQANTEAFF.

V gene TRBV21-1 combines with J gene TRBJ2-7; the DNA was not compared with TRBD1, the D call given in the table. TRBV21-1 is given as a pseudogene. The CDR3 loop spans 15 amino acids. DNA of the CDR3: TGTGCCAGCACCAAGCCCCGAGGGGGTGTGTACGAGCAGTACTTC. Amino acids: CASTKPRGGVYEQYF.